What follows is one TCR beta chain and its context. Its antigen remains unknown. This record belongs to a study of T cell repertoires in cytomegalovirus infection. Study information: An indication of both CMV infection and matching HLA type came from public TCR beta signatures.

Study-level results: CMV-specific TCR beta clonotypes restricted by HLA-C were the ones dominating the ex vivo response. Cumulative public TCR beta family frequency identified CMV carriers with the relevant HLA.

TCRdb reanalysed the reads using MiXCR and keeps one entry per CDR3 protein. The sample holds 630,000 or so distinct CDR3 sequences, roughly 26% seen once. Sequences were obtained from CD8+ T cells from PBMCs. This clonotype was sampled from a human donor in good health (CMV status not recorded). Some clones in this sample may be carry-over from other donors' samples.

The CDR3: CASNFQGADEQFF. DNA for the CDR3: TGTGCCAGCAACTTCCAGGGGGCCGATGAGCAGTTCTTC. The J gene is TRBJ2-1, the V gene TRBV7-9, with 8 positions matching TRBD1. The CDR3 covers 13 residues. V lost 7 bases, J lost 8 bases, and 7 bases stayed unmatched. CDR1 is SEHNR, CDR2 FQNEAQ, per germline (reference sequence). Combining the CDR3 with reference TRBV7-9 and TRBJ2-1 gives the whole variable domain DTGVSQNPRHKITKRGQNVTFRCDPISEHNRLYWYRQTLGQGPEFLTYFQNEAQLEKSRLLSDRFSAERPKGSFSTLEIQRTEQGDSAMYLCASNFQGADEQFFGPGTRLTVL.